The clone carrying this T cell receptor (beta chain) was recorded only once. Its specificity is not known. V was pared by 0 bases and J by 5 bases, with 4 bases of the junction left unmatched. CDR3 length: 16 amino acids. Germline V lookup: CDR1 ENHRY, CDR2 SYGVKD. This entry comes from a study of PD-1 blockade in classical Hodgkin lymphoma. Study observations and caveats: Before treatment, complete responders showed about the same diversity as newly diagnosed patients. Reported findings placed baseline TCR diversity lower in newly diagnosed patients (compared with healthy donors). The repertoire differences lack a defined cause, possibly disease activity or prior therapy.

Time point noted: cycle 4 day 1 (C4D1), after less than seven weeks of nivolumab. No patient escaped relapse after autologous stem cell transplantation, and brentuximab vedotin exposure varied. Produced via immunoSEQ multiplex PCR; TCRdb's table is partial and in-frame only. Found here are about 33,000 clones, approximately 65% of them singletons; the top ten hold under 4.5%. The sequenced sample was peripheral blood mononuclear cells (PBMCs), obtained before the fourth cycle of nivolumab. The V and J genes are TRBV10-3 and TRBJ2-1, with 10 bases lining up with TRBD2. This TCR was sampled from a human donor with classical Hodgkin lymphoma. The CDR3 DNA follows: TGTGCCATCAGTGAGTCCAGCGGGAGGGCGAACAATGAGCAGTTCTTC. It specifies CAISESSGRANNEQFF.